Presented here are 6 T cell receptor beta chains from one specimen sequenced in a study of blood T cell repertoires in COVID-19. Assay used: immunoSEQ multiplex PCR; TCRdb lists only in-frame clones, some missing. The data show roughly 130,000 clones, about nine tenths seen once. The source material was peripheral blood. Receptors originate from a man aged 40-55 years with acute or convalescent COVID-19.

The V and J genes are TRBV19 and TRBJ1-5, with D uncertain. V was shortened by 3 bases and J by 0 bases, with 9 bases between the two germline ends. Germline V gene data show CDR1 as LNHDA and CDR2 as SQIVND (reference sequence). The CDR3 runs to 15 residues. The CDR3 DNA reads as TGTGCCAGTAGTATCAACAGTAATAGCAATCAGCCCCAGCATTTT. It translates to CASSINSNSNQPQHF. Full variable domain (rest looked up from reference TRBV19 and TRBJ1-5): DGGITQSPKYLFRKEGQNVTLSCEQNLNHDAMYWYRQDPGQGLRLIYYSQIVNDFQKGDIAEGYSVSREKKESFPLTVTSAQKNPTAFYLCASSINSNSNQPQHFGDGTRLSIL.

The rearrangement uses TRBV11-2 and TRBJ2-5, with 7 nucleotides matching TRBD1. The length of the CDR3 is 16 residues. The V gene end was trimmed by 1 base and the J gene end by 5 bases; junction bases not matched to a gene: 10. Germline-derived CDR1 and CDR2 are SGHAT and FQNNGV. CDR3 sequence: CASSLVVTGAWETQYF. DNA of the CDR3: TGTGCCAGCAGCTTAGTGGTAACAGGGGCTTGGGAGACCCAGTACTTC.

This clone was detected a few times. The chain is built from TRBV21-1 and TRBJ2-3; TRBD2 was called by the table and not checked on the DNA. TRBV21-1 is tagged as a pseudogene. There are 15 residues in the CDR3. The CDR3 here is CASSPLRPNTDTQYF. CDR3 nucleotides: TGTGCCAGCAGCCCACTGAGGCCGAACACAGATACGCAGTATTTT.

The gene calls are TRBV5-1 and TRBJ1-6; 9 bases are shared with TRBD1. The germline V gene has CDR1 SGHRS and CDR2 YFSETQ. J gave up 10 bases and V 4 bases, and 9 bases lay outside the gene matches. CDR3 size: 15 residues. The CDR3 sequence: CASSPSDRGESPLHF. CDR3 nucleotides: TGCGCCAGCAGCCCGTCCGACAGGGGGGAATCACCCCTCCACTTT.

J is TRBJ1-4 and V is TRBV20-1; D might be TRBD1 (5 bases). CDR1 and CDR2 from the germline V gene are DFQATT and SNEGSKA (reference sequence). This CDR3 region has 13 residues. Trimming pared 3 bases from V and 3 bases from J, leaving 8 bases between. Written as DNA, the CDR3 is TGCAGTGCTAGTCAGGGTTCTAATGAAAAACTGTTTTTT. The encoded protein is CSASQGSNEKLFF.

The V gene is TRBV5-4, the J gene TRBJ1-2; 8 bases fit TRBD1. With 5 bases clipped from V and 1 base from J, the junction kept 19 bases outside the gene matches. The CDR3 spans 19 residues. Germline V CDR1 and CDR2: SGHNT, YYREEE (reference sequence). In nucleotides, the CDR3 is TGTGCCAGCAGGAGGACTCAGGGGGCCGCAAGACAAAATAACTATGGCTACACCTTC. Translating gives CASRRTQGAARQNNYGYTF.